This T cell receptor beta chain was recovered during a study of cytomegalovirus exposure and HLA in healthy donors. Remarks on this clone: Its antigen remains unidentified.

Study outcomes and limitations: In a later analysis, HLA-associated TCR beta chains were more clonally expanded than equally common others.

PCR used 60 Vbeta primers and 13 Jbeta primers. The assay was immunoSEQ multiplex PCR, and TCRdb's table has in-frame clones only and misses some. The sample holds roughly 200,000 clones; roughly 80% are singletons and the top ten take around 2.2%. This CDR3 is built from 18 residues. Germline lookup yields CDR1 SGDLS and CDR2 YYNGEE. The V gene end was trimmed by 0 bases and the J gene end by 3 bases; junction bases not matched to a gene: 11. This receptor was obtained from a woman aged 25-40 years in good health and CMV-seropositive. The chain joins TRBV9 to TRBJ2-1, with 8 bases lining up with TRBD2. Sequences were obtained from PBMCs. CDR3 loop: CASSVVGRTSGYYNEQFF. In nucleotides, the CDR3 is TGTGCCAGCAGCGTAGTAGGGAGAACTAGCGGTTACTACAATGAGCAGTTCTTC.